This entry lists 3 T cell receptor beta chains sequenced from one sample in a study of CD8+ T cells in alopecia areata. The treatment denotes: oral pan-JAK inhibitor, 5-10 mg twice daily. The authors extracted RNA and reverse transcribed it into cDNA as the sequencing template. The assay was immunoSEQ multiplex PCR, and TCRdb's table has in-frame clones only and misses some. The data contain about 140,000 clones, about 88% of them singletons. Sample: CD8+ T cells sorted from blood, taken at week 4, from a patient treated with tofacitinib. These receptor sequences come from a human donor with alopecia areata.

This clone occurred a few times. This chain uses TRBV28 with TRBJ2-5; 7 nucleotides match TRBD1. The junction had 4 bases not matched to a gene; V was cut back by 7 bases and J by 2 bases. The germline V gene encodes CDR1 MDHEN and CDR2 SYDVKM. The CDR3 has 13 amino acids. The CDR3 sequence: CASTLTGQETQYF. Here the CDR3 DNA reads TGTGCCAGCACCTTGACAGGGCAAGAGACCCAGTACTTC.

The chain joins TRBV11-1 to TRBJ2-7; no clear D. The V end lost 9 bases, the J end lost 0 bases, and 15 bases lay between the germline ends. The CDR3 is made up of 14 amino acids. Germline V CDR1 and CDR2: SGHAT, FQDESV (reference sequence). CDR3: CARETNATSYEQYF. CDR3 in DNA: TGTGCCAGAGAAACGAACGCCACCTCCTACGAGCAGTACTTC.

On this clone itself: The junction differs from germline at one of its ends, possibly a read error. CDR3 sequence reads: CARSGPSYEQFF. The CDR3 DNA is TGTGCCCGGAGTGGGCCTAGCTATGAGCAGTTCTTC. The rearrangement links TRBV30 to TRBJ2-1; the D gene is possibly TRBD2 (5 bases). The germline V gene encodes CDR1 GTSNPN and CDR2 SVGIG (reference sequence). This CDR3 spans 12 amino acids.